The present T cell receptor beta chain was sequenced within a study of regulatory T cells in long-lasting Graves disease. Turning to the study itself: Graves' cases, newly diagnosed, had used antithyroid drugs under 3 months.

Time point of the sample: newly diagnosed GD, antithyroid drugs for less than 3 months. The TCR library was made from RNA extracted from PBMCs. V was pared by 5 bases and J by 0 bases, with 14 bases between. CDR1 is SGHAT and CDR2 is FQNNGV in the germline V gene. CDR3 length equals 16 residues. This clonotype showed up many times. To make TCR beta libraries, researchers used iRepertoire HTBI primers and Arm-PCR of CDR3 regions. TCRdb passed the multiplex PCR reads through MiXCR, listing each CDR3 protein once. The sample consists of some 500,000 distinct CDR3 sequences, approximately 16% of them appearing once. In addition, the sample was reused for a study of T cells in Graves' hyperthyroidism and ophthalmopathy. From that paper: The HTBI set primed first-round TCR CDR3 RT-PCR.

V usage is TRBV11-2 and J usage is TRBJ2-1; TRBD2 might be the D (7 bases). Sample: peripheral blood mononuclear cells (PBMCs), taken at new diagnosis, from a patient treated with antithyroid drugs. This sequence was found in a woman aged 35-65 years with Graves disease. In nucleotides, the CDR3 is TGTGCCAGCAGCCCGCGGGGGCTCAGCTCCTACAATGAGCAGTTCTTC. Its protein product is CASSPRGLSSYNEQFF.